This T cell receptor beta chain derives from a study of CD8 T cells in Susac syndrome. Sequencing targeted TCR beta in blood CD8+ and CD4+ T cells. Random hexamers primed reverse transcription of roughly 0.5 to 1 ug RNA. Across 54 Vbeta and 13 Jbeta, immunoSEQ multiplex PCR amplified TCR beta CDR3. TCRdb itself ran the immunoSEQ multiplex PCR reads through MiXCR, one entry per CDR3 protein. The profile shows under 350,000 distinct CDR3 sequences, 92% of them singletons. This clonotype originated in a human donor with multiple sclerosis. The sequenced sample consisted of CD4+ T cells from PBMCs.

CDR3 coding DNA: TGCAGCGTAGGGACGGGTGAGCAGTTCTTC. Translating gives CSVGTGEQFF. The rearrangement joins TRBV29-1 to TRBJ2-1, with D tentatively TRBD1 or TRBD2 (5 bases each). CDR1 and CDR2 (germline): SQVTM, ANQGSEA. The V end was cut by 6 bases, the J end by 9 bases, with 9 bases between. This CDR3 is 10 amino acids long.